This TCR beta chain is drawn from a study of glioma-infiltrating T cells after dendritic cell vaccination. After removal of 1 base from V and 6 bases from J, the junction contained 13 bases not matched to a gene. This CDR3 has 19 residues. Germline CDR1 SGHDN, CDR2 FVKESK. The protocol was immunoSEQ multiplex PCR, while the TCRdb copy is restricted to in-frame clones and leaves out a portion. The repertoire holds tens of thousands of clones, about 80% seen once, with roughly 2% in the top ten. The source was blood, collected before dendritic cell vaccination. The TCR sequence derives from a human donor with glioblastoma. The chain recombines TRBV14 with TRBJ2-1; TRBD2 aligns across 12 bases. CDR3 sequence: CASSQGRLAGVSYPNEQFF. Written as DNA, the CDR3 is TGTGCCAGCAGCCAAGGGCGACTAGCGGGAGTGTCGTATCCCAATGAGCAGTTCTTC. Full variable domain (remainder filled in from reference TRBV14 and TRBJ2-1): EAGVTQFPSHSVIEKGQTVTLRCDPISGHDNLYWYRRVMGKEIKFLLHFVKESKQDESGMPNNRFLAERTGGTYSTLKVQPAELEDSGVYFCASSQGRLAGVSYPNEQFFGPGTRLTVL.